This T cell receptor (beta chain) was sequenced for a study of blood T cell repertoires in COVID-19. Across the study: The United States, Italy and Spain provided the acute and convalescent COVID-19 samples.

Original processing notes: Estimation of nucleated cell counts relied on the amplification of reference gene primers. Generated by immunoSEQ multiplex PCR, the TCRdb table keeps only in-frame clones and is missing some. V, J and clone size derive from that table, while D and trimming were established from the DNA sequence. This repertoire shows 140,000 to 150,000 clones, around 86% found once; its top ten account for roughly 35%. The CDR3 runs to 16 residues. The chain links TRBV21-1 to TRBJ2-7; TRBD2 was called by the table and not checked on the DNA. TRBV21-1 is described as a pseudogene. The receptor comes from a man aged 50 to 60 who had recovered from COVID-19. The source material was peripheral blood. The CDR3 DNA reads as TGTGCCAGCAGCAAAGTCTTCAAGACTGGAACTCACGAGCAGTACTTC. This translates into CASSKVFKTGTHEQYF.